One sample yielded the 5 T cell receptor beta chains listed below, sequenced in a study of Tregs in tolerant kidney transplant recipients. Profiling relied on immunoSEQ multiplex PCR, and the TCRdb table lists in-frame clones only, not all of them. The sample has tens of thousands of clones, 91% seen once. Related graft donors supplied nonmyeloablative bone marrow transplants, and mixed chimerism was transient. This specimen was CD4+ T cells from blood (PBMCs), taken 24 months after the transplant. The receptor source for this set is a human patient who received a combined kidney and bone marrow transplant. Some T cells here may be from the graft donor.

This chain uses TRBV19 with TRBJ2-3; TRBD2 matches 14 bases. The CDR3 is made up of 19 amino acids. V gave up 6 bases and J gave up 6 bases; unmatched junction bases: 17. Germline V gene data show CDR1 as LNHDA and CDR2 as SQIVND (reference sequence). DNA for the CDR3: TGTGCCAGTAGACCAACCGGACTAGCGGGAGGTTTACTTGGGGATACGCAGTATTTT. The encoded protein is CASRPTGLAGGLLGDTQYF.

This chain joins TRBV5-1 and TRBJ2-5; D not certain. V lost 1 base, J lost 1 base, and 14 bases lay in between. Germline CDR1 and CDR2: SGHRS and YFSETQ. The CDR3 spans 16 residues. The CDR3 loop reads CASSLPLTGGQETQYF. CDR3 sequence (DNA): TGCGCCAGCAGCTTGCCGCTCACTGGCGGCCAAGAGACCCAGTACTTC. The full variable domain, with the rest looked up from reference TRBV5-1 and TRBJ2-5, is KAGVTQTPRYLIKTRGQQVTLSCSPISGHRSVSWYQQTPGQGLQFLFEYFSETQRNKGNFPGRFSGRQFSNSRSEMNVSTLELGDSALYLCASSLPLTGGQETQYFGPGTRLLVL.

The chain recombines TRBV5-1 with TRBJ2-5; 12 bases agree with TRBD2. The V gene's germline CDR1 is SGHRS and CDR2 YFSETQ. The CDR3 is 15 amino acids. The J segment lost 4 bases and the V segment lost 4 bases, leaving 5 bases of the junction unmatched. The CDR3 DNA is TGCGCCAGCAGCCCACTAGCGGGAGGAGGAGAGACCCAGTACTTC. This encodes CASSPLAGGGETQYF.

The chain employs TRBV18 and TRBJ2-1; 13 bases fit TRBD2. J gave up 8 bases and V 3 bases, and 10 bases lay outside the gene matches. The germline V gene encodes CDR1 KGHSH and CDR2 LQKENI. The CDR3 consists of 17 residues. This CDR3 is CASSPSTGTSGIHEQFF. CDR3 DNA: TGTGCCAGCTCACCCTCCACCGGGACTAGCGGGATCCATGAGCAGTTCTTC.

The gene calls are TRBV5-8 and TRBJ2-1; unclear D gene. The CDR3 is 13 amino acids. Germline CDR1 and CDR2: SGHTS and YDEGEE. Deletions cut 4 bases from V and 5 bases from J, with 10 bases between. DNA of the CDR3: TGTGCCAGCAGCCGACGGAGTAACAATGAGCAGTTCTTC. It specifies CASSRRSNNEQFF.